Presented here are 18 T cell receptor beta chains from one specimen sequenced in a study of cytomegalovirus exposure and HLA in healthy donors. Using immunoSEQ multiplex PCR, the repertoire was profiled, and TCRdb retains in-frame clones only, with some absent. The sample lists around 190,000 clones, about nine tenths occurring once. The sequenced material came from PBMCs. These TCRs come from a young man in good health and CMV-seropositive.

CDR3 in DNA: TGCGCCAGCGGGCCAGGGCCCAGCGAGACCCAGTACTTC. Protein sequence: CASGPGPSETQYF. The chain has TRBV5-1 and TRBJ2-5, with TRBD1 as a possible D gene (5 bases). Deletions cut 7 bases from V and 5 bases from J, with 15 bases between. Germline lookup yields CDR1 SGHRS and CDR2 YFSETQ. There are 13 residues in the CDR3.

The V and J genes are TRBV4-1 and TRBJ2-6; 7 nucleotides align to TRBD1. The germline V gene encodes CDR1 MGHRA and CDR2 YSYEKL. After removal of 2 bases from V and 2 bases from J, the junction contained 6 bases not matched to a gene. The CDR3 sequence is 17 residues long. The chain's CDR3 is CASSQLQDRAGANVLTF. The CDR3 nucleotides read TGCGCCAGCAGCCAACTACAAGACAGGGCTGGGGCCAACGTCCTGACTTTC.

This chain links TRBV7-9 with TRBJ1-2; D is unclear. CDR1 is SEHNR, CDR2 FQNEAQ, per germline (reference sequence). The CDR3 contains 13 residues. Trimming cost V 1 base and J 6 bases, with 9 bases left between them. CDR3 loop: CASSLVTGDGYTF. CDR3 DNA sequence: TGTGCCAGCAGCTTAGTAACCGGAGATGGCTACACCTTC. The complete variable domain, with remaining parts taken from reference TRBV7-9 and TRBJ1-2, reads DTGVSQNPRHKITKRGQNVTFRCDPISEHNRLYWYRQTLGQGPEFLTYFQNEAQLEKSRLLSDRFSAERPKGSFSTLEIQRTEQGDSAMYLCASSLVTGDGYTFGSGTRLTVV.

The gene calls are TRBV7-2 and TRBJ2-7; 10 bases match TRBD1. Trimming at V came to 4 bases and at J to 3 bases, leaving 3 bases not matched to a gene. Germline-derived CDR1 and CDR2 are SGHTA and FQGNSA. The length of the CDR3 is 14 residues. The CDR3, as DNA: TGTGCCAGCAGCTCGGACAGGGGGTACTACGAGCAGTACTTC. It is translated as CASSSDRGYYEQYF.

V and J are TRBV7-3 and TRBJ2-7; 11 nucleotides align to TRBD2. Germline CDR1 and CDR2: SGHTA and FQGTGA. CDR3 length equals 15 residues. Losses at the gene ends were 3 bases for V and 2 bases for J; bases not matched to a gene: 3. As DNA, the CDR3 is TGTGCCAGCAGCTTCCTAGCGGGGGGTCCCTACGAGCAGTACTTC. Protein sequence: CASSFLAGGPYEQYF.

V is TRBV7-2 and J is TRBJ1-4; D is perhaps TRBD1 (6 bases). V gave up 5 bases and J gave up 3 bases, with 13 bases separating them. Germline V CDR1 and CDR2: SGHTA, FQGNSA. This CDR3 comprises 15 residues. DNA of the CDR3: TGTGCCAGCAGCCCGGGACAAACGTCTAATGAAAAACTGTTTTTT. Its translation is CASSPGQTSNEKLFF.

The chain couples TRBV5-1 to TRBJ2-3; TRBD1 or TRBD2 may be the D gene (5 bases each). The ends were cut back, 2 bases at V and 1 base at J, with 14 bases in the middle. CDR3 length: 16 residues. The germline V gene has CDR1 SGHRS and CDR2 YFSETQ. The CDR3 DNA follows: TGCGCCAGCAGCTTCGGCGTTATGGGGGGCACAGATACGCAGTATTTT. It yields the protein CASSFGVMGGTDTQYF.

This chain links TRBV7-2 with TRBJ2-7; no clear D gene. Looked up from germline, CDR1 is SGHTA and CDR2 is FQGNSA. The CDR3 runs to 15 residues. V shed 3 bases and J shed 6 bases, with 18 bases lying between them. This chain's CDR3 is CASSLSPISVLEQYF. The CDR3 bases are TGTGCCAGCAGCTTGTCCCCAATTAGTGTCCTCGAGCAGTACTTC.

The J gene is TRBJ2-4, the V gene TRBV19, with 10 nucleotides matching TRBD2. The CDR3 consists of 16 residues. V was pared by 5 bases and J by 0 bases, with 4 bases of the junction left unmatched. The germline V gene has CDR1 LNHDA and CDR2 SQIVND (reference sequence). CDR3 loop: CASSGPSGRAKNIQYF. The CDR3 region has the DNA TGTGCCAGTAGTGGGCCTAGCGGGAGAGCCAAAAACATTCAGTACTTC.

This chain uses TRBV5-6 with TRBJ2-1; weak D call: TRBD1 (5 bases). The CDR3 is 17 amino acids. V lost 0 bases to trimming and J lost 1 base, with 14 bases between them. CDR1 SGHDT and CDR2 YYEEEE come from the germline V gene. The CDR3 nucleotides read TGTGCCAGCAGCTTGGAGTCTGGGGCAGGGTCCTACAATGAGCAGTTCTTC. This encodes CASSLESGAGSYNEQFF.

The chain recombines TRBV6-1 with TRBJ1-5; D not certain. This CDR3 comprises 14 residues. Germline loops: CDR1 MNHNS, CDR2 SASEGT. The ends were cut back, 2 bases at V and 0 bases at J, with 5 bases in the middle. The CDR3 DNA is TGTGCCAGCAGTGAATTCGATAGCAATCAGCCCCAGCATTTT. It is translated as CASSEFDSNQPQHF.

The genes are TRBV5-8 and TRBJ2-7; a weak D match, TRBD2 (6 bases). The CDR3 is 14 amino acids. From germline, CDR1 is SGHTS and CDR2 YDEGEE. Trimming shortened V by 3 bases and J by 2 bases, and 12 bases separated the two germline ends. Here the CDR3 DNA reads TGTGCCAGCAGCTGGAGGGGTTCTACCTACGAGCAGTACTTC. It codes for CASSWRGSTYEQYF.

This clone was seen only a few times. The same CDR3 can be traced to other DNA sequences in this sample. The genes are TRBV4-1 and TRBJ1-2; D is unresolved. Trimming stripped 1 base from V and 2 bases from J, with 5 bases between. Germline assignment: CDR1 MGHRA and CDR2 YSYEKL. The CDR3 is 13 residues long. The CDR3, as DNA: TGCGCCAGCAGCCAAGTTACAAACTATGGCTACACCTTC. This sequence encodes CASSQVTNYGYTF.

Here the CDR3 reads CSASQFELDGYTF. CDR3 bases: TGCAGCGCCTCACAGTTCGAATTGGATGGCTACACCTTC. This chain connects TRBV29-1 to TRBJ1-2, with D hard to call. V lost 7 bases to trimming and J lost 6 bases, with 18 bases between them. CDR3 size: 13 residues. Germline V gene lookup returns CDR1 SQVTM and CDR2 ANQGSEA.

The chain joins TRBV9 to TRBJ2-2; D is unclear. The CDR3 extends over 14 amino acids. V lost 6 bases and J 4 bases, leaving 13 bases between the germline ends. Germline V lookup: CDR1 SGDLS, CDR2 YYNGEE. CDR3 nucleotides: TGTGCCAGCACCTCCACCACAGCCACCGGGGAGCTGTTTTTT. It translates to CASTSTTATGELFF. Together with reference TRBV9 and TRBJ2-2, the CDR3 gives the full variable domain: DSGVTQTPKHLITATGQRVTLRCSPRSGDLSVYWYQQSLDQGLQFLIQYYNGEERAKGNILERFSAQQFPDLHSELNLSSLELGDSALYFCASTSTTATGELFFGEGSRLTVL.

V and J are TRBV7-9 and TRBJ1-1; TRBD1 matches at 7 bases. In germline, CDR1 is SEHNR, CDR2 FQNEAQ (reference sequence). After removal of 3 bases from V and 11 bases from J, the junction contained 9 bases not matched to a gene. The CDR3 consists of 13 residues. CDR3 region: CASSFNLRGGAFF. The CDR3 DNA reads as TGTGCCAGCAGCTTTAACTTGAGAGGGGGCGCTTTCTTT.

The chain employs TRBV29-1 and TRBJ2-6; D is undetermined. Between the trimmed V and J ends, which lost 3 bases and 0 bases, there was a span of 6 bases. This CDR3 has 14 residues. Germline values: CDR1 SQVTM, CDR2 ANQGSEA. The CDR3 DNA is TGCAGCGTTGATGTAAGCTCTGGGGCCAACGTCCTGACTTTC. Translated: CSVDVSSGANVLTF.

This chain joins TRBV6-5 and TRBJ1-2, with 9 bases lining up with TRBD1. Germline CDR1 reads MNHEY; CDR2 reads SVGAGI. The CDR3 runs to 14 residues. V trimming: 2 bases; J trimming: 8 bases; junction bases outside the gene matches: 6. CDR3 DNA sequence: TGTGCCAGCAGTTACACCGGGACAGGGAACGGCTACACCTTC. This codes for CASSYTGTGNGYTF.